This T cell receptor beta chain came from a study of T cells in Graves' hyperthyroidism and ophthalmopathy. Study results and limitations: Most thyroid clonotypes that were expanded above 0.001 also turned up in blood. Researchers report that a 13 V-J model separated ophthalmopathy from stable hyperthyroidism.

Inclusion characteristics of ophthalmopathy patients comprised a Clinical Activity Score of at least 3, a NOSPECS grade of at least 4, and duration under 3 months. Exclusion of patients followed from uncontrolled infection, other autoimmune disease, pregnancy or lactation. This clonotype occurred many times. As yet, its antigen is unknown. TCR beta CDR3 sequences were amplified from RNA transcripts. The study used the HTBI primer set for a first-round RT-PCR of the TCR CDR3. TCRdb independently ran MiXCR on the multiplex PCR reads; one entry per CDR3 protein. Of around 600,000 distinct CDR3 sequences listed, more than 12% are singletons. The sequencing sample was made of blood. This TCR was recovered from a woman aged 50 to 60 with Graves' ophthalmopathy.

The CDR3: CATSRGSKGTEAFF. CDR3 in DNA: TGTGCCACCAGCAGAGGCAGTAAGGGTACTGAAGCTTTCTTT. The V and J genes are TRBV15 and TRBJ1-1, with no clear D. The CDR3 is made up of 14 amino acids. CDR1 is LNHNV and CDR2 is YYDKDF in the germline V gene (reference sequence). The V end lost 1 base, the J end lost 5 bases, and 11 bases lay between the germline ends. Filled out from reference TRBV15 and TRBJ1-1, the complete variable domain reads DAMVIQNPRYQVTQFGKPVTLSCSQTLNHNVMYWYQQKSSQAPKLLFHYYDKDFNNEADTPDNFQSRRPNTSFCFLDIRSPGLGDTAMYLCATSRGSKGTEAFFGQGTRLTVV.